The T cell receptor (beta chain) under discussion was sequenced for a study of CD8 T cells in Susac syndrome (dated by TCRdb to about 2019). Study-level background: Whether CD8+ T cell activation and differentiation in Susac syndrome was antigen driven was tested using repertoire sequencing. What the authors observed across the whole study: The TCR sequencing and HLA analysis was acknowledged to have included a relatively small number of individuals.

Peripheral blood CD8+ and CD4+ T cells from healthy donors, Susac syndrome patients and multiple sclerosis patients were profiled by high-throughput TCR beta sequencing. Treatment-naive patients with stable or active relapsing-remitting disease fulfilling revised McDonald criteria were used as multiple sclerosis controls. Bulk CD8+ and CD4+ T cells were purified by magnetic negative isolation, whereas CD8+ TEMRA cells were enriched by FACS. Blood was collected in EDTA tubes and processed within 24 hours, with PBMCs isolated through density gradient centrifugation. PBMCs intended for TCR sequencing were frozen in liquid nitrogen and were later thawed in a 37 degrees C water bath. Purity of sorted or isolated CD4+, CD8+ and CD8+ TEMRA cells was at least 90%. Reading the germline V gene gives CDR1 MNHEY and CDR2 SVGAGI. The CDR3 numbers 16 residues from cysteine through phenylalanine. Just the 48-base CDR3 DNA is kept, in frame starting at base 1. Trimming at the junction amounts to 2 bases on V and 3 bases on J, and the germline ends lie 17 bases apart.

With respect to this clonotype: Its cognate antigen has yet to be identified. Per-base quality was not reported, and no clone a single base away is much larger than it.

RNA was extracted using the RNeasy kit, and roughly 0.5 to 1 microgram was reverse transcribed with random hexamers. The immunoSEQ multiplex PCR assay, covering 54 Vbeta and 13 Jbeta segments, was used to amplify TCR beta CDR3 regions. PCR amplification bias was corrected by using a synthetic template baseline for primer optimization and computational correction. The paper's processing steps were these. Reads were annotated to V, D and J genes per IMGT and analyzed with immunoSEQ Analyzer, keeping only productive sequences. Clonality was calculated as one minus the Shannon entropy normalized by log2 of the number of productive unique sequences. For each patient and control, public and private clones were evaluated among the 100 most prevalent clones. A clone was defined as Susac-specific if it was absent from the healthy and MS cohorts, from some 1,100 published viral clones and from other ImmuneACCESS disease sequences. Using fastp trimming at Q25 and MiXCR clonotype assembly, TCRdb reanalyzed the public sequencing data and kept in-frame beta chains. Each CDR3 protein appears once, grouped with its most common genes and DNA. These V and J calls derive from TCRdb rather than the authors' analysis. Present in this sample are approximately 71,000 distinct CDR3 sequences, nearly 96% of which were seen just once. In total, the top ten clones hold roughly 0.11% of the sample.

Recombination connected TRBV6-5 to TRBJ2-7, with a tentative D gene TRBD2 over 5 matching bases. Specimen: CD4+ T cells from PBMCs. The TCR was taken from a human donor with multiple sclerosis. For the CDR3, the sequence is CASSYPGRTGSYEQYF. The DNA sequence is TGTGCCAGCAGTTACCCAGGCCGGACGGGAAGCTACGAGCAGTACTTC.